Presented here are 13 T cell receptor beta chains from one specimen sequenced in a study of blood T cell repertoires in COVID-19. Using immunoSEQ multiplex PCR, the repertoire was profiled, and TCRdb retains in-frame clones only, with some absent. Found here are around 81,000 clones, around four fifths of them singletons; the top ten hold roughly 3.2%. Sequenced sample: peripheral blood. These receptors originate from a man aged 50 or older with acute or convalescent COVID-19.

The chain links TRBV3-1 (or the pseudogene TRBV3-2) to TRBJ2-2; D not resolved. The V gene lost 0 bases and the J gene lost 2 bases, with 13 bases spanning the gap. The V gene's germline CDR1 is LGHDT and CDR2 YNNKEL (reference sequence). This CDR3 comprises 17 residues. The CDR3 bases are TGTGCCAGCAGCCAAGAAGAGGTTCTGATAAACACCGGGGAGCTGTTTTTT. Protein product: CASSQEEVLINTGELFF.

The CDR3 loop reads CASSQDYDRGYYEQYF. As DNA, the CDR3 is TGCGCCAGCAGCCAAGATTACGACAGGGGGTATTACGAGCAGTACTTC. The rearrangement joins TRBV4-3 to TRBJ2-7; 9 bases map to TRBD1. The CDR3 is 16 amino acids. The germline V gene has CDR1 LGHNA and CDR2 YSLEER. After removal of 0 bases from V and 4 bases from J, the junction contained 7 bases not matched to a gene.

CDR3 sequence reads: CASSPPGPYNEQFF. The DNA for the CDR3 is TGTGCCAGCAGTCCCCCTGGGCCTTACAATGAGCAGTTCTTC. This chain connects TRBV6-5 to TRBJ2-1; D remains unclear. There are 14 residues in the CDR3. Trimming took off 5 bases at V and 4 bases at J, with 12 bases between the two ends. Germline loops: CDR1 MNHEY, CDR2 SVGAGI.

CDR3 DNA sequence: TGTGCCACCAGTGGAGCACCCTCGGAAGAGACCCAGTACTTC. Amino acids: CATSGAPSEETQYF. The V and J genes are TRBV24-1 and TRBJ2-5; no clear D. V gave up 5 bases and J gave up 3 bases, with 12 bases separating them. The CDR3 is 14 amino acids. Germline lookup yields CDR1 KGHDR and CDR2 SFDVKD.

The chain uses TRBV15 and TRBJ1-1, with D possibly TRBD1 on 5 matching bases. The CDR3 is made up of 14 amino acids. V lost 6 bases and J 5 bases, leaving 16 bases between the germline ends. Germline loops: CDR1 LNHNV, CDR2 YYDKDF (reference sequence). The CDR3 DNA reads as TGTGCCACCAGAAGTGGGGGGAGAGAAACTGAAGCTTTCTTT. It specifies CATRSGGRETEAFF.

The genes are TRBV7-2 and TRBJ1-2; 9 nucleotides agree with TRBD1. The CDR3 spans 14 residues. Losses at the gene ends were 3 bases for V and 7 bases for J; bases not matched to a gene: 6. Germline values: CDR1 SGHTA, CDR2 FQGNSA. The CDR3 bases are TGTGCCAGCAGCTTGGACAGGGGATTTGGTGGCTACACCTTC. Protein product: CASSLDRGFGGYTF.

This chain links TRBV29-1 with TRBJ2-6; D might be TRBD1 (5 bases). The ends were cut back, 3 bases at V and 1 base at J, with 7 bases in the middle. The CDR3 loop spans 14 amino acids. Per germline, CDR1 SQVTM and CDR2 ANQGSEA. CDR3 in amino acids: CSVETESGANVLTF. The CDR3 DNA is TGCAGCGTTGAGACAGAATCTGGGGCCAACGTCCTGACTTTC.

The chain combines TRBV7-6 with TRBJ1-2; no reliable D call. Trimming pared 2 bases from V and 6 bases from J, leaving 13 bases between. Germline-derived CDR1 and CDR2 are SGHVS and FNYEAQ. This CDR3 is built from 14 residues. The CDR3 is CASSLSGGLDGYTF. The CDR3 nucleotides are TGTGCCAGCAGCTTAAGTGGCGGACTCGATGGCTACACCTTC.

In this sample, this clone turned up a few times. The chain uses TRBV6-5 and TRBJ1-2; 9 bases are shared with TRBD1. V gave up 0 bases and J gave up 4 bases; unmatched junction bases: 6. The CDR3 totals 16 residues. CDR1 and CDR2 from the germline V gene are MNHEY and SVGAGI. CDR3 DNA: TGTGCCAGCAGTTACTCCAGGACAGGGGCCACCTATGGCTACACCTTC. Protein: CASSYSRTGATYGYTF.

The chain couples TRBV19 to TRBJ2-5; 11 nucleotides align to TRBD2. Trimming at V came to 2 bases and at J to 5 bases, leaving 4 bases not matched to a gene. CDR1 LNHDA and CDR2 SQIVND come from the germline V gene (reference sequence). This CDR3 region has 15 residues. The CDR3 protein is CASSILLAGVETQYF. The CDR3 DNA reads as TGTGCCAGTAGTATATTACTAGCGGGGGTCGAGACCCAGTACTTC.

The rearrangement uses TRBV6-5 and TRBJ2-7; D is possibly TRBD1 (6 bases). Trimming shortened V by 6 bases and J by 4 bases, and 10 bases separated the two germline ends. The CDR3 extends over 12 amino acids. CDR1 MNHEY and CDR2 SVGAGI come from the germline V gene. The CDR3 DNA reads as TGTGCCAGCAGCGACAGGTGGTACGAGCAGTACTTC. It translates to CASSDRWYEQYF.

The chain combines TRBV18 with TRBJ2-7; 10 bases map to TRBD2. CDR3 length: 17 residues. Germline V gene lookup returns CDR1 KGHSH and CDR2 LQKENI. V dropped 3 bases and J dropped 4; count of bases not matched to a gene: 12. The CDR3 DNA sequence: TGTGCCAGCTCACCTCTACCGACGACTAGCGGGTTGTACGAGCAGTACTTC. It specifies CASSPLPTTSGLYEQYF.

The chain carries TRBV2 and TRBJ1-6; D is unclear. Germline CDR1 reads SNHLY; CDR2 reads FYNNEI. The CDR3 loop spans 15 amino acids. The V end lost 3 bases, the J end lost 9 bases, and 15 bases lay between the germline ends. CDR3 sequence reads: CASSDEAKSTSPLHF. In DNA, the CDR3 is TGTGCCAGCAGTGACGAGGCCAAATCGACTTCACCCCTCCACTTT.